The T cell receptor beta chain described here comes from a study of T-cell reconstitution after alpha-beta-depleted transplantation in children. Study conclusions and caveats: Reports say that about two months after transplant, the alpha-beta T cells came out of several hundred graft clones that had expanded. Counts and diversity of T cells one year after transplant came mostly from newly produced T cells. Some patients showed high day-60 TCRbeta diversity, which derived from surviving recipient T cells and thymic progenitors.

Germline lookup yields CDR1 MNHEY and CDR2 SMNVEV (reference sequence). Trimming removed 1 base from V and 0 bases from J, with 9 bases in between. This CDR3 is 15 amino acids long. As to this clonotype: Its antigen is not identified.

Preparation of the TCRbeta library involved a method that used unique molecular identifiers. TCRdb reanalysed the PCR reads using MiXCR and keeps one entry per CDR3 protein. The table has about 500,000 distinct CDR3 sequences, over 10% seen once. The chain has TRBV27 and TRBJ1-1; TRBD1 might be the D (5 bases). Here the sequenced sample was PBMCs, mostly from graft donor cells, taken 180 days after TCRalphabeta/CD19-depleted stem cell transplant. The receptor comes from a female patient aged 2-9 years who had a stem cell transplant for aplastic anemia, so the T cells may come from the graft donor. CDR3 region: CASSLLGGLNTEAFF. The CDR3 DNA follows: TGTGCCAGCAGTTTATTGGGGGGGTTGAACACTGAAGCTTTCTTT.